This TCR beta chain emerged from a study of T-cell reconstitution after alpha-beta-depleted transplantation in children (dated by TCRdb to the mid-2010s). Study-wide context: Using TCR repertoire profiling, the study followed T-cell immune reconstitution in a quantitative way in children after TCRalphabeta/CD19-depleted allogeneic hematopoietic cell transplantation.

Sequences SQVTM (CDR1) and ANQGSEA (CDR2) are obtained from the germline V gene. Trimming accounts for 8 bases at V and 4 bases at J, while the number of junction bases matched to no gene is 7. The CDR3 covers 14 residues, taking in both the cysteine and the phenylalanine. Only the CDR3 DNA stays, 42 bases, in frame from base 1. The method behind the library was PCR. The listed sequencing device is Illumina HiSeq 2500. TCR library preparation used molecular barcoding, with unique molecular identifiers applied to normalize quantification of the TCRbeta repertoire. TCRdb redid the processing of the public reads, applying fastp at Q25 and MiXCR, and retained in-frame beta chains. Rows merge per CDR3 protein into single entries with the most common DNA and genes. This sample comprises around 800,000 distinct CDR3 sequences, roughly 15% of them detected only once. The ten largest clones capture under 6% of the sample.

Summary of the overall study and its limitations: Hyperexpanded clone frequencies declined over subsequent months; after one year, T-cell counts and TCRbeta diversity were mostly attributed to newly produced T cells. In some patients, the high TCRbeta diversity seen at day 60 was put down to recipient T cells and intrathymic progenitors that had survived conditioning. Apparently early alphabetaT-cell count recovery about two months after transplant reportedly relied on only several hundred rapidly expanded clones derived from non-depleted graft cells.

This specimen's treatment or condition label, per the study, means: allogeneic hematopoietic cell transplantation with graft depleted of TCRalphabeta T cells and CD19 B cells. The children who served as transplant recipients had been given grafts of TCRalphabeta/CD19-depleted allogeneic hematopoietic cells. This clonotype was counted at least ten times. No antigen is known for it. It has no much larger one-base neighbor in the sample; base qualities were not kept. The receptor was derived from a male patient younger than 18 who had a stem cell transplant for acute lymphoblastic leukemia, so the T cells may come from the graft donor. The chain is encoded by TRBV29-1 joined to TRBJ2-3; 12 bases in the middle match TRBD2. The specimen comprised PBMCs, mostly from graft donor cells, sampled 360 days after TCRalphabeta/CD19-depleted stem cell transplant. The bases are TGCAGCCTCCCGACTAGCGGGAGTTCAGATACGCAGTATTTT. Its protein product is CSLPTSGSSDTQYF.